This T cell receptor beta chain was captured by sequencing in a study of cytomegalovirus exposure and HLA in healthy donors. The PCR used 60 Vbeta and 13 Jbeta primers. This table comes from immunoSEQ multiplex PCR, and its TCRdb copy is limited to in-frame clones, with some not included. The sample contains under 200,000 clones, 65% to 80% of which appear only once. CDR3 size: 17 residues. Unmatched junction bases numbered 4, after V lost 3 bases and J lost 0 bases. Germline lookup yields CDR1 MGHRA and CDR2 YSYEKL. The rearrangement uses TRBV4-1 and TRBJ2-6, with 8 positions matching TRBD1. The receptor was isolated from a woman in her forties or fifties in good health and CMV-seropositive. Sequenced sample: PBMCs. CDR3 in DNA: TGCGCCAGCAGCCACGACAGGGGAAGCTCTGGGGCCAACGTCCTGACTTTC. Its translation is CASSHDRGSSGANVLTF.